This T cell receptor (beta chain) stems from a study of cytomegalovirus exposure and HLA in healthy donors. Study results and caveats: Within a later analysis, the majority of CMV-associated TCR beta chains appeared HLA-restricted.

Deletions cut 5 bases from V and 8 bases from J, with 21 bases between. From germline, CDR1 is LNHDA and CDR2 SQIVND (reference sequence). The CDR3 covers 15 residues. Worth noting for this clone: What it binds is not known.

60 Vbeta and 13 Jbeta primers were used in PCR. The table came from immunoSEQ multiplex PCR; TCRdb's copy has only in-frame clones and leaves some out. This table has around 170,000 clones, about 85% appearing once. The sample taken for sequencing was PBMCs. The rearrangement uses TRBV19 and TRBJ1-1; D remains ambiguous. This TCR came from a man aged 45-60 years in good health and CMV-seronegative. CDR3 loop: CASSFTPFVIAEAFF. CDR3 bases: TGTGCCAGTAGTTTCACCCCGTTTGTTATTGCGGAAGCTTTCTTT.